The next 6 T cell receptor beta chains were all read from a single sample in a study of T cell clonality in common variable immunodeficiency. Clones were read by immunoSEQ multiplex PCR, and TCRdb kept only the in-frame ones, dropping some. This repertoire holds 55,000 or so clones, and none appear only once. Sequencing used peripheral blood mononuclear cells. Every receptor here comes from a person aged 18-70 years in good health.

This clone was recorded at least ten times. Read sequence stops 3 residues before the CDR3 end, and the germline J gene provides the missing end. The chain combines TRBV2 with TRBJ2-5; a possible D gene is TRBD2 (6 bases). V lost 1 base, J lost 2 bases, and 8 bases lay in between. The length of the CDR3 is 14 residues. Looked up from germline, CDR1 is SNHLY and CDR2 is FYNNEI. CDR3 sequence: CASSEVSGQETQYF. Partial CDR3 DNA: TGTGCCAGCAGTGAAGTTAGCGGACAAGAGACC.

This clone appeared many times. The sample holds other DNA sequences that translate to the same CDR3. CDR3: CASSPQGNTEAFF. Incomplete CDR3 DNA: TGTGCCAGCTCACCACAGGGGAACACTGAA. The gene calls are TRBV18 and TRBJ1-1; D remains unclear. The CDR3 goes on 3 residues after the read ends, and that part is filled in from the germline J gene. CDR3 length equals 13 residues. Trimming took off 1 base at V and 1 base at J, with 4 bases between the two ends. CDR1 and CDR2 from the germline V gene are KGHSH and LQKENI.

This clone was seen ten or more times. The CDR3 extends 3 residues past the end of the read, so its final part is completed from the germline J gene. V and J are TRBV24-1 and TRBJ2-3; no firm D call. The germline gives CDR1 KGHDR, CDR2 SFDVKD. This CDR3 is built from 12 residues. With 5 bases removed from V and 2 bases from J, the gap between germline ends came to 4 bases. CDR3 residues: CATSVSTDTQYF. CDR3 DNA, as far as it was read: TGTGCCACCAGTGTCTCCACAGATACG.

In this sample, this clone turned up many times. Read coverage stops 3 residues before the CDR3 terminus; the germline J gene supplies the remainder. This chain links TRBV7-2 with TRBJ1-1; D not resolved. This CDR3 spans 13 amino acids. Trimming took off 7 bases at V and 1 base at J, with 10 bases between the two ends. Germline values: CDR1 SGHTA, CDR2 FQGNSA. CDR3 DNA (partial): TGTGCCAGCACCCTACAGCCGAACACTGAA. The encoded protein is CASTLQPNTE. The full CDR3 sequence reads CASTLQPNTEAFF.

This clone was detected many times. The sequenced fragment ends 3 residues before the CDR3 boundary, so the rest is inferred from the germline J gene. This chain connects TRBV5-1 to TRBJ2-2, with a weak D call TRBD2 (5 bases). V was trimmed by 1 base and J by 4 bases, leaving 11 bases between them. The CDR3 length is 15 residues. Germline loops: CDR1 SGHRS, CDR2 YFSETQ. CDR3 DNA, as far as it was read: TGCGCCAGCAGCTTGAGTGAGGGCTCCACCGGGGAG. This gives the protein CASSLSEGSTGE. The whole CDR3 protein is CASSLSEGSTGELFF.

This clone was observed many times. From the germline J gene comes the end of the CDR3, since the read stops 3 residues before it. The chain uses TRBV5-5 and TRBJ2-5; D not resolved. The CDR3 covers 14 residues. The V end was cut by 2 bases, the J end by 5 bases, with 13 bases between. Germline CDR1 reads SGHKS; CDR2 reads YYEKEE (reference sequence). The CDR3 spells CASSLEFVSETQYF. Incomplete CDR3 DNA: TGTGCCAGCAGCTTAGAGTTCGTTAGTGAGACC.